Listed below are T cell receptor beta chains from one sample, sequenced in a study of blood T cell repertoires in COVID-19. Some clones are missing from TCRdb's copy, which holds only in-frame ones; the method was immunoSEQ multiplex PCR. Of roughly 49,000 clones listed, 83% were seen once; the top ten hold 16%. The material sequenced was peripheral blood. The receptors were gathered from a middle-aged man with acute or convalescent COVID-19. Both conserved end residues are part of each CDR3. The D gene is left open where the match is weak. Some rows have no size entry. The others give once, few or many, or a class for an expanded clone.

clone_size j_call d_call v_call cdr3_length cdr3_aa cdr3_nt
few TRBJ2-3 TRBD1 TRBV7-7 14 CASSTGQGSDTQYF TGTGCCAGCAGCACCGGACAGGGCTCAGATACGCAGTATTTT
. TRBJ2-4 . TRBV6-1 16 CASSDRQASAKNIQYF TGTGCCAGCAGTGACAGGCAGGCTTCCGCCAAAAACATTCAGTACTTC
. TRBJ1-5 TRBD1 TRBV10-3 12 CASGTGNQPQHF TGTGCCTCAGGGACAGGCAATCAGCCCCAGCATTTT
. TRBJ1-6 TRBD1 TRBV15 14 CATSVDRGNSPLHF TGTGCCACCAGCGTCGACAGGGGGAATTCACCCCTCCACTTT
. TRBJ1-2 TRBD1 TRBV6-6 13 CASNPGQGYGYTF TGTGCCAGCAATCCAGGACAGGGTTATGGCTACACCTTC
. TRBJ1-2 TRBD1 TRBV6-1 13 CASSEGTGAGYTF TGTGCCAGCAGTGAAGGGACAGGGGCCGGCTACACCTTC
once TRBJ2-5 TRBD2 TRBV5-1 19 CASSPRTPGLAGPEETQYF TGCGCCAGCAGCCCCCGAACCCCGGGACTAGCGGGCCCAGAGGAGACCCAGTACTTC
. TRBJ2-7 TRBD2 TRBV2 16 CAQKELAGGPPYEQYF TGTGCCCAAAAAGAGCTAGCGGGAGGCCCACCCTACGAGCAGTACTTC
. TRBJ1-5 . TRBV12-2 16 CASRLVGTGMNQPQHF TGTGCAAGTCGCTTAGTTGGGACAGGGATGAATCAGCCCCAGCATTTT
. TRBJ1-1 TRBD1 TRBV5-1 14 CASSTGQKNTEAFF TGCGCCAGCAGCACGGGACAGAAGAACACTGAAGCTTTCTTT
. TRBJ2-5 TRBD1 TRBV5-5 14 CASTHSGQGETQYF TGTGCCAGCACCCATTCGGGACAGGGGGAGACCCAGTACTTC
. TRBJ1-6 TRBD1 TRBV7-9 15 CASTFTGAYNSPLHF TGTGCCAGCACTTTTACAGGGGCTTATAATTCACCCCTCCACTTT
. TRBJ1-4 TRBD1 TRBV5-8 13 CAVTGTVNEKLFF TGTGCCGTTACCGGGACAGTAAATGAAAAACTGTTTTTT
. TRBJ1-1 . TRBV18 13 CASSDTLSTEAFF TGTGCCAGCTCAGACACCTTGAGCACTGAAGCTTTCTTT
. TRBJ2-1 . TRBV7-9 16 CASSVDRDWTYNEQFF TGTGCCAGCAGCGTCGACCGGGACTGGACGTACAATGAGCAGTTCTTC
few TRBJ2-3 TRBD2 TRBV13 15 CASSSRGLAQHTQYF TGTGCCAGCAGCTCCAGGGGACTAGCCCAACATACGCAGTATTTT
. TRBJ2-2 TRBD2 TRBV2 15 CASSETSGRAGELFF TGTGCCAGCAGTGAAACTAGCGGGAGGGCCGGGGAGCTGTTTTTT
. TRBJ1-6 . TRBV3-1/TRBV3-2 14 CASSQGHLYSSLHF TGTGCCAGCAGCCAGGGGCACCTTTATTCATCCCTCCACTTT
. TRBJ1-2 TRBD1 TRBV6-5 14 CASILGQGNYGYTF TGTGCCAGCATACTCGGACAGGGCAACTATGGCTACACCTTC
. TRBJ1-2 . TRBV6-1 15 CASSEVGEGRAGYTF TGTGCCAGCAGTGAAGTTGGGGAGGGTAGGGCTGGCTACACCTTC
. TRBJ2-5 TRBD1 TRBV30 12 CAWSRQGATQYF TGTGCCTGGAGCAGACAGGGCGCGACCCAGTACTTC
. TRBJ1-3 . TRBV15 16 CATSRNSGDFGNTIYF TGTGCCACCAGCAGAAATTCCGGGGACTTCGGAAACACCATATATTTT
. TRBJ1-1 . TRBV5-1 17 CASSFTGSPLMNTEAFF TGCGCCAGCAGCTTCACAGGGTCCCCGCTTATGAACACTGAAGCTTTCTTT
. TRBJ2-7 . TRBV5-1 14 CASSAAGWSAEQYF TGCGCCAGCAGCGCCGCAGGATGGTCGGCCGAGCAGTACTTC
. TRBJ2-3 TRBD2 TRBV18 17 CASSLHPPAGNTDTQYF TGTGCCAGCTCTCTCCATCCCCCAGCGGGGAACACAGATACGCAGTATTTT
. TRBJ2-3 TRBD2 TRBV6-1 17 CASSENLGSGITDTQYF TGTGCCAGCAGTGAGAACTTGGGTAGCGGGATCACAGATACGCAGTATTTT
. TRBJ1-5 TRBD1 TRBV24-1 15 CATSDSGQAGQPQHF TGTGCCACCAGTGATTCCGGACAGGCGGGTCAGCCCCAGCATTTT
. TRBJ1-6 . TRBV19 15 CASSTTGTSNSPLHF TGTGCCAGTAGTACCACCGGGACAAGTAATTCACCCCTCCACTTT
. TRBJ2-6 . TRBV6-1 15 CASSDRGGGANVLTF TGTGCCAGCAGTGACAGGGGTGGTGGGGCCAACGTCCTGACTTTC